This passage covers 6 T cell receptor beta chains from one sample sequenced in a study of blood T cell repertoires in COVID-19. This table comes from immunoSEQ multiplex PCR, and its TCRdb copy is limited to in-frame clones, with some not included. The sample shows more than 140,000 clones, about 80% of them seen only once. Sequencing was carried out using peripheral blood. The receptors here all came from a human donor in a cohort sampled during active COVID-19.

The CDR3 DNA follows: TGTGCCAGCAGCCCCGGGACCCCCGGGGGTTACAATGAGCAGTTCTTC. This sequence encodes CASSPGTPGGYNEQFF. The chain uses TRBV11-3 and TRBJ2-1; D is possibly TRBD2 (6 bases). Per the germline V gene, CDR1 is SGHNT and CDR2 is YENEEA. The CDR3 is 16 amino acids. V was clipped by 5 bases and J by 4 bases, with 18 bases between them.

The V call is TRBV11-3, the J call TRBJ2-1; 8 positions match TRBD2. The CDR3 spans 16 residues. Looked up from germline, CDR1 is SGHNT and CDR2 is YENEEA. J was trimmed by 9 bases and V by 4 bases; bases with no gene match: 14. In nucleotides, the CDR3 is TGTGCCAGCAGCTCGGGGGGGGAAGTAGCGGGCATTGAGCAGTTCTTC. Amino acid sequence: CASSSGGEVAGIEQFF. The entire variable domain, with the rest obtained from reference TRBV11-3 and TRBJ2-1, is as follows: EAGVVQSPRYKIIEKKQPVAFWCNPISGHNTLYWYLQNLGQGPELLIRYENEEAVDDSQLPKDRFSAERLKGVDSTLKIQPAELGDSAVYLCASSSGGEVAGIEQFFGPGTRLTVL.

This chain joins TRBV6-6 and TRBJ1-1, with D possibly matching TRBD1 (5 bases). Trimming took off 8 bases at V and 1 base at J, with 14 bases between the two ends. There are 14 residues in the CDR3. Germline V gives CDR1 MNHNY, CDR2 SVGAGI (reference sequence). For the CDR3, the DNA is TGTGCCAGCTGGAGGGGCGAGGGGAACACTGAAGCTTTCTTT. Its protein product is CASWRGEGNTEAFF.

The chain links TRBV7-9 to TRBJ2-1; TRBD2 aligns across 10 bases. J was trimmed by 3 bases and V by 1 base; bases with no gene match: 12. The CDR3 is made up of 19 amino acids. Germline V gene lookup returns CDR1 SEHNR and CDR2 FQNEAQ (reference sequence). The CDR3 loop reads CASSLGVSGRPSYYNEQFF. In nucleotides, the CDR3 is TGTGCCAGCAGCTTAGGCGTTAGCGGGAGGCCCTCTTACTACAATGAGCAGTTCTTC.

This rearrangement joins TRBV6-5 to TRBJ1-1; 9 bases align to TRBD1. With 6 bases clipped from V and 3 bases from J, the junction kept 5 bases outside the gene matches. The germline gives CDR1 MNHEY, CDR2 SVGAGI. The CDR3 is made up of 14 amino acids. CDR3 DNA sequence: TGTGCCAGCAGGGACAGGGGCGCGCACACTGAAGCTTTCTTT. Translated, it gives CASRDRGAHTEAFF.

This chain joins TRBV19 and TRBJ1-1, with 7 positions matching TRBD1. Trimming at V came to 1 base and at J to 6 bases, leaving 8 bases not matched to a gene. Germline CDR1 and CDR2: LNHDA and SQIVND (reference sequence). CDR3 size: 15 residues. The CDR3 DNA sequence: TGTGCCAGTAGTATAGGGACAGGCGTCCGGGCTGAAGCTTTCTTT. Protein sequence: CASSIGTGVRAEAFF.